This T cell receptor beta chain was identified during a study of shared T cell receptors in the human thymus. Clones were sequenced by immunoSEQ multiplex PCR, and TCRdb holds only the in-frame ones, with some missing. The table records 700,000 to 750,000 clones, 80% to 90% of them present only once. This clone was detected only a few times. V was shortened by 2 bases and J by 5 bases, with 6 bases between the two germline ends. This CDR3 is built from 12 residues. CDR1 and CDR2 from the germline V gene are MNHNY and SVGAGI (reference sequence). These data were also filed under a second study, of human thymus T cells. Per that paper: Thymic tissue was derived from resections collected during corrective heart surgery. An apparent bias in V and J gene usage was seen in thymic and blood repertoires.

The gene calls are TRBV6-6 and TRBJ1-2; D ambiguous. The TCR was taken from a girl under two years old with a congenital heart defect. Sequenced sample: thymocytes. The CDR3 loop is CASSYGGYGYTF. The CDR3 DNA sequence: TGTGCCAGCAGTTACGGAGGGTATGGCTACACCTTC.